This T cell receptor (beta chain) was captured by sequencing in a study of cytomegalovirus exposure and HLA in healthy donors. Primers included in the PCR were 60 Vbeta and 13 Jbeta primers. Only in-frame clones appear in the TCRdb table, and some are missing; sequencing was by immunoSEQ multiplex PCR. The table lists some 210,000 clones, about 89% of them singletons. CDR1 and CDR2 from the germline V gene are LNHDA and SQIVND (reference sequence). CDR3 length: 15 amino acids. Deletions cut 4 bases from V and 4 bases from J, with 16 bases between. The sequenced sample was PBMCs. The sequence derives from a young man in good health and CMV-seronegative. This rearrangement joins TRBV19 to TRBJ1-2; TRBD1 might be the D (6 bases). The CDR3 sequence: CASSTRTDRAYGYTF. The CDR3 coding sequence is TGTGCCAGTAGTACGAGGACAGACCGGGCCTATGGCTACACCTTC.